These 31 T cell receptor beta chains were all obtained from the same sample, sequenced in a study of regulatory T cells in long-lasting Graves disease. Sample time point: newly diagnosed GD, antithyroid drugs for less than 3 months. PBMC-extracted RNA yielded the TCR library. TCR beta libraries were built with iRepertoire HTBI primers and Arm-PCR of CDR3 regions. From the multiplex PCR reads, TCRdb called clonotypes with MiXCR, one entry per CDR3 protein. The table includes hundreds of thousands of distinct CDR3 sequences, roughly 15% detected once. The data were also submitted as part of a second study, on T cells in Graves' hyperthyroidism and ophthalmopathy.

This sample comprised peripheral blood mononuclear cells (PBMCs), obtained at new diagnosis, from a patient treated with antithyroid drugs. The receptors here all came from a woman aged 40 to 65 with Graves disease.

The chain employs TRBV18 and TRBJ2-3; D may correspond to TRBD1 or TRBD2 (5 bases each). The V end lost 3 bases, the J end lost 6 bases, and 13 bases lay between the germline ends. The CDR3 is made up of 14 amino acids. Looked up from germline, CDR1 is KGHSH and CDR2 is LQKENI. CDR3 amino acids: CASSPGTSGDTQYF. CDR3 DNA sequence: TGTGCCAGCTCACCCGGGACGTCCGGGGATACGCAGTATTTT.

This chain joins TRBV19 and TRBJ1-6; 8 positions match TRBD1. After removal of 9 bases from V and 8 bases from J, the junction contained 9 bases not matched to a gene. The CDR3 has 14 amino acids. Germline CDR1 reads LNHDA; CDR2 reads SQIVND (reference sequence). CDR3 DNA: TGTGCCAGCAGCCGTGACAGGGGAGATTCACCCCTCCACTTT. This encodes CASSRDRGDSPLHF.

V and J are TRBV18 and TRBJ2-2; 7 nucleotides match TRBD2. The germline V gene encodes CDR1 KGHSH and CDR2 LQKENI. Trimming took 5 bases from V and 3 from J; bases not matched to a gene: 6. This CDR3 spans 15 amino acids. CDR3 amino acids: CASSATGGDTGELFF. The CDR3 bases are TGTGCCAGCTCAGCAACGGGGGGAGACACCGGGGAGCTGTTTTTT.

This clonotype appeared many times. The chain combines TRBV3-1 with TRBJ1-3, with D uncertain. The germline V and J ends were trimmed by 0 bases and 0 bases, with 6 bases remaining between them. The CDR3 is 15 amino acids. Germline lookup yields CDR1 LGHDT and CDR2 YNNKEL (reference sequence). CDR3 protein: CASSQENHSGNTIYF. CDR3 DNA: TGTGCCAGCAGCCAAGAAAACCACTCTGGAAACACCATATATTTT.

This clonotype was seen ten or more times. V gene TRBV12-3 or TRBV12-4 combines with J gene TRBJ1-1, with D possibly matching TRBD1 (6 bases). V lost 6 bases to trimming and J lost 0 bases, with 11 bases between them. CDR3 size: 14 residues. CDR3 sequence reads: CASSTWGLNTEAFF. The CDR3 DNA sequence: TGTGCCAGCAGCACCTGGGGGCTGAACACTGAAGCTTTCTTT.

V is TRBV28 and J is TRBJ1-6; 9 bases are a match to TRBD1. Germline-derived CDR1 and CDR2 are MDHEN and SYDVKM. CDR3 length: 14 residues. After removal of 6 bases from V and 9 bases from J, the junction contained 6 bases not matched to a gene. CDR3 in amino acids: CASRPGQGGSPLHF. CDR3 DNA sequence: TGTGCCAGCAGACCGGGACAGGGTGGTTCACCCCTCCACTTT.

This clonotype was detected a few times. As DNA, the CDR3 is TGCAGTGCTAGAGATGGGACAGGGGGGTCGTACGAGCAGTACTTC. The encoded protein is CSARDGTGGSYEQYF. This chain links TRBV20-1 with TRBJ2-7; TRBD1 matches at 11 bases. Germline CDR1 and CDR2: DFQATT and SNEGSKA (reference sequence). Trimming removed 0 bases from V and 4 bases from J; junction bases left unmatched: 5. The CDR3 covers 15 residues.

With respect to this clonotype: One base away lies a much larger clone, so this may be a sequencing read error. The chain combines TRBV18 with TRBJ1-1; 9 nucleotides match TRBD1. The ends lost 3 bases at V and 4 bases at J; junction bases unmatched: 6. The CDR3 extends over 15 amino acids. The germline V gene encodes CDR1 KGHSH and CDR2 LQKENI. This chain's CDR3 is CASSPGTGWGTEAFF. The CDR3 DNA reads TGTGCCAGCTCACCGGGGACAGGGTGGGGCACTGAAGCTTTCTTT.

This clonotype was seen many times. The chain couples TRBV9 to TRBJ2-5; 7 nucleotides align to TRBD2. Germline values: CDR1 SGDLS, CDR2 YYNGEE. The CDR3 has 14 amino acids. The V gene end was trimmed by 1 base and the J gene end by 4 bases; junction bases not matched to a gene: 4. CDR3 amino acids: CASSVRGVGETQYF. The CDR3 DNA sequence: TGTGCCAGCAGCGTACGGGGGGTAGGAGAGACCCAGTACTTC.

The rearrangement joins TRBV12-3 or TRBV12-4 to TRBJ2-5; 8 bases are shared with TRBD1. The CDR3 is 15 amino acids. Trimming cost V 3 bases and J 5 bases; bases outside gene matches: 8. CDR3 in amino acids: CASSFGQGAFETQYF. The CDR3 coding sequence is TGTGCCAGCAGTTTCGGTCAGGGGGCTTTCGAGACCCAGTACTTC.

This clonotype was found a few times. The gene calls are TRBV27 and TRBJ1-6, with TRBD1 as a possible D gene (6 bases). There are 16 residues in the CDR3. Trimming took 6 bases from V and 6 from J, leaving 18 bases between them. Per the germline V gene, CDR1 is MNHEY and CDR2 is SMNVEV (reference sequence). CDR3 region: CASRDRASPRNSPLHF. For the CDR3, the DNA is TGTGCCAGCAGGGACAGAGCCTCTCCTCGTAATTCACCCCTCCACTTT.

This clonotype was seen many times. The chain uses TRBV27 and TRBJ1-6, with TRBD1 matching 9 bases. The CDR3 length is 15 residues. V was pared by 5 bases and J by 6 bases, with 5 bases of the junction left unmatched. From germline, CDR1 is MNHEY and CDR2 SMNVEV (reference sequence). CDR3 bases: TGTGCCAGCAGTCCTTCGACAGGGGGTAATTCACCCCTCCACTTT. As protein: CASSPSTGGNSPLHF.

This clonotype appeared many times. This chain joins TRBV9 and TRBJ1-5; D call uncertain. Germline V gene sequence: CDR1 SGDLS, CDR2 YYNGEE. Trimming left V 4 bases short and J 7 bases short, with 18 bases between. This CDR3 contains 15 residues. CDR3 sequence reads: CASSSTGGGSQPQHF. In DNA form, the CDR3 reads TGTGCCAGCAGCTCCACCGGAGGAGGGTCACAGCCCCAGCATTTT.

V usage is TRBV7-9 and J usage is TRBJ2-1, with D perhaps assigned TRBD1 or TRBD2 (5 bases each). This CDR3 spans 14 amino acids. Germline values: CDR1 SEHNR, CDR2 FQNEAQ (reference sequence). V shed 5 bases and J shed 9 bases, with 17 bases lying between them. In nucleotides, the CDR3 is TGTGCCAGCAGCCTCCGGGACCCCGCGTTTGAGCAGTTCTTC. Translation gives CASSLRDPAFEQFF.

This clonotype showed up many times. The chain has TRBV12-3 or TRBV12-4 and TRBJ2-3, with 11 bases matching TRBD2. The CDR3 consists of 18 residues. Trimming removed 5 bases from V and 4 bases from J; junction bases left unmatched: 14. The CDR3 spells CASSPGSLTSGGADTQYF. CDR3 DNA: TGTGCCAGCAGTCCCGGATCTTTAACTAGCGGGGGCGCAGATACGCAGTATTTT.

This clonotype was observed at least ten times. CDR3 in amino acids: CASTSQGMNTEAFF. CDR3 bases: TGTGCCAGCACCTCCCAGGGCATGAACACTGAAGCTTTCTTT. The genes are TRBV11-2 and TRBJ1-1, with D perhaps TRBD1 (5 bases). This CDR3 spans 14 amino acids. V lost 7 bases and J 0 bases, leaving 12 bases between the germline ends. From germline, CDR1 is SGHAT and CDR2 FQNNGV.

This clonotype was seen ten or more times. The chain employs TRBV5-1 and TRBJ1-2, with D maybe TRBD1 (5 bases). Germline V CDR1 and CDR2: SGHRS, YFSETQ. The CDR3 length is 12 residues. V gave up 7 bases and J gave up 6 bases, with 13 bases separating them. The CDR3 sequence is CASRWGTDGYTF. The CDR3 DNA sequence: TGCGCCAGCCGGTGGGGCACGGATGGCTACACCTTC.

In its sample, this clonotype was seen a few times. This chain links TRBV6-1 with TRBJ1-3; D is possibly TRBD1 (5 bases). V lost 6 bases and J 0 bases, leaving 9 bases between the germline ends. This CDR3 region has 14 residues. Germline V CDR1 and CDR2: MNHNS, SASEGT. CDR3 in DNA: TGTGCCAGCAGACGGGGGATCTCTGGAAACACCATATATTTT. It yields the protein CASRRGISGNTIYF.

Remarks on this clonotype: This likely stems from a read error, as it lies one base from a far larger clone. The CDR3 spells CASSLGTRHGNEQYF. The CDR3, as DNA: TGTGCCAGCAGCTTAGGGACACGGCACGGCAATGAGCAGTACTTC. This chain links TRBV7-9 with TRBJ2-7; D is perhaps TRBD1 (5 bases). This CDR3 spans 15 amino acids. V lost 1 base and J 7 bases, leaving 17 bases between the germline ends. The germline gives CDR1 SEHNR, CDR2 FQNEAQ (reference sequence).

The chain links TRBV6-1 to TRBJ1-5, with 7 bases matching TRBD1. This CDR3 has 16 amino acids. Trimming removed 6 bases from V and 5 bases from J; junction bases left unmatched: 13. Germline lookup yields CDR1 MNHNS and CDR2 SASEGT. The CDR3 loop reads CASSSHRQGRDQPQHF. CDR3 bases: TGTGCCAGCAGCTCGCACCGACAGGGTAGAGATCAGCCCCAGCATTTT.

This clonotype was observed a handful of times. The chain carries TRBV6-1 and TRBJ1-2; a possible D gene is TRBD1 (5 bases). Trimming left V 11 bases short and J 0 bases short, with 10 bases between. CDR3 length: 12 residues. Germline V lookup: CDR1 MNHNS, CDR2 SASEGT. Here the CDR3 reads CAGGGANYGYTF. CDR3 DNA sequence: TGTGCCGGAGGAGGGGCTAACTATGGCTACACCTTC.

Details on this clonotype: Just one base apart from a much larger clone, this may be a read error. The rearrangement uses TRBV18 and TRBJ2-5; 8 bases agree with TRBD2. Germline values: CDR1 KGHSH, CDR2 LQKENI. There are 14 residues in the CDR3. As DNA, the CDR3 is TGTGTCAGCTCACCCGGGAGGGAACAAGAGACCCAGTACTTC. Residues: CVSSPGREQETQYF.

The rearrangement uses TRBV4-1 and TRBJ1-1; D gene unclear. V gave up 4 bases and J gave up 5 bases, with 14 bases separating them. CDR3 length: 14 amino acids. The germline V gene encodes CDR1 MGHRA and CDR2 YSYEKL. CDR3 in DNA: TGCGCCAGCAGCCCCCACCAGATACGGACTGAAGCTTTCTTT. This encodes CASSPHQIRTEAFF.

This clonotype was counted only a few times. The genes are TRBV2 and TRBJ1-5; the D is unclear. Germline CDR1 reads SNHLY; CDR2 reads FYNNEI. Between the trimmed V and J ends, which lost 4 bases and 3 bases, there was a span of 10 bases. The CDR3 length is 14 residues. The CDR3 sequence: CASSGLRNNQPQHF. The CDR3 DNA reads TGTGCCAGCAGTGGGTTGCGGAACAATCAGCCCCAGCATTTT.

The chain recombines TRBV20-1 with TRBJ2-1; 7 bases match TRBD2. V shed 3 bases, J shed 8 bases, and the junction held 10 bases outside the gene matches. This CDR3 region has 14 residues. Germline V gene data show CDR1 as DFQATT and CDR2 as SNEGSKA (reference sequence). In DNA form, the CDR3 reads TGCAGTGCTAGTGGCGGGGGAGCGTTGGATGAGCAGTTCTTC. It encodes CSASGGGALDEQFF.

The chain links TRBV3-1 to TRBJ2-6; D unresolved. Per the germline V gene, CDR1 is LGHDT and CDR2 is YNNKEL (reference sequence). The CDR3 covers 16 residues. Between the trimmed V and J ends, which lost 4 bases and 0 bases, there was a span of 10 bases. The CDR3, as DNA: TGTGCCAGCAGCCGTGGGGTAATCTCTGGGGCCAACGTCCTGACTTTC. It yields the protein CASSRGVISGANVLTF.

This clonotype came up a few times. The gene calls are TRBV6-1 and TRBJ1-1, with TRBD1 identical over 10 bases. Trimming removed 1 base from V and 1 base from J; junction bases left unmatched: 15. The CDR3 spans 20 residues. Germline loops: CDR1 MNHNS, CDR2 SASEGT. CDR3: CASSEEGRDRGRRWNTEAFF. DNA of the CDR3: TGTGCCAGCAGTGAAGAAGGCAGAGACAGGGGGCGAAGGTGGAACACTGAAGCTTTCTTT.

In its sample, this clonotype was seen a few times. The chain combines TRBV6-1 with TRBJ1-1; D perhaps matches TRBD1 (5 bases). This CDR3 has 15 residues. V was clipped by 6 bases and J by 1 base, with 15 bases between them. The germline V gene encodes CDR1 MNHNS and CDR2 SASEGT. CDR3 sequence reads: CASRTTGRKNTEAFF. For the CDR3, the DNA is TGTGCCAGCAGAACCACGGGACGGAAGAACACTGAAGCTTTCTTT.

In this sample, this clonotype turned up many times. V and J are TRBV2 and TRBJ2-7; D is unclear. V lost 4 bases and J lost 2, with 9 bases in between. Germline loops: CDR1 SNHLY, CDR2 FYNNEI. The CDR3 runs to 13 residues. CDR3 in amino acids: CASSVGETYEQYF. Written as DNA, the CDR3 is TGTGCCAGCAGTGTGGGCGAGACCTACGAGCAGTACTTC.

This clonotype was counted many times. This chain links TRBV11-2 with TRBJ1-1; D is perhaps TRBD1 (5 bases). This CDR3 comprises 15 residues. Trimming stripped 6 bases from V and 4 bases from J, with 18 bases between. The germline gives CDR1 SGHAT, CDR2 FQNNGV. The CDR3 sequence is CASRTPRGYGTEAFF. The CDR3 nucleotides are TGTGCCAGCAGGACCCCGAGGGGCTACGGCACTGAAGCTTTCTTT.

This clonotype has at least ten counts. The chain uses TRBV3-1 and TRBJ2-1; 13 nucleotides align to TRBD2. The V and J ends lost 6 bases and 5 bases, in that order; junction bases with no gene match: 10. This CDR3 contains 17 residues. Germline V gene sequence: CDR1 LGHDT, CDR2 YNNKEL (reference sequence). Here the CDR3 DNA reads TGTGCCAGCAGTCTCATCGGCGGGACTAGCGGGGACAATGAGCAGTTCTTC. As protein: CASSLIGGTSGDNEQFF.